Shown below are 30 T cell receptor beta chains from a single sample sequenced in a study of patients and donors after allogeneic stem cell transplantation. TCRdb fed the RT-PCR reads into MiXCR, producing one record per CDR3 protein. The sample lists over 350,000 distinct CDR3 sequences, around 15% occurring once. Sequences were obtained from blood, either unsorted or a sorted T cell fraction (not recorded which). The receptor set was obtained from a human donor who was either an allogeneic HSCT recipient or a stem cell or donor lymphocyte infusion donor (not recorded which). It is not recorded whose cells these are; they may come from a transplant donor.

A few counts support this clonotype. J is TRBJ2-7 and V is TRBV6-9; no firm D call. Per the germline V gene, CDR1 is MNHGY and CDR2 is SVAAGI. The CDR3 is 16 amino acids. The V and J ends lost 2 bases and 6 bases respectively, with 20 bases between them. As DNA, the CDR3 is TGTGCCAGCAGTTATCGCCCCGGGCTCAGTCTCTTCGAGCAGTACTTC. It yields the protein CASSYRPGLSLFEQYF.

This clonotype was counted between two and nine times. The chain links TRBV5-1 to TRBJ2-5; D is unclear. The V gene lost 5 bases and the J gene lost 1 base, with 15 bases spanning the gap. The CDR3 is made up of 15 amino acids. Germline CDR1 SGHRS, CDR2 YFSETQ. The CDR3 protein is CASSGGIRAQETQYF. Written as DNA, the CDR3 is TGCGCCAGCAGTGGTGGGATTCGCGCCCAAGAGACCCAGTACTTC.

The V gene is TRBV9, the J gene TRBJ2-5, with TRBD2 matching over 10 bases. Per germline, CDR1 SGDLS and CDR2 YYNGEE. The V segment lost 2 bases and the J segment 5 bases; nucleotides outside the gene matches: 6. The CDR3 has 15 amino acids. CDR3 sequence (DNA): TGTGCCAGCAGCGTTCAAGCGGGAGGGGCCGAGACCCAGTACTTC. It specifies CASSVQAGGAETQYF. Supplemented by reference TRBV9 and TRBJ2-5, the full variable domain reads DSGVTQTPKHLITATGQRVTLRCSPRSGDLSVYWYQQSLDQGLQFLIQYYNGEERAKGNILERFSAQQFPDLHSELNLSSLELGDSALYFCASSVQAGGAETQYFGPGTRLLVL.

This clonotype was observed many times. The gene calls are TRBV7-6 and TRBJ1-2; D not resolved. This CDR3 spans 14 amino acids. The V end lost 1 base, the J end lost 3 bases, and 9 bases lay between the germline ends. Germline values: CDR1 SGHVS, CDR2 FNYEAQ. The CDR3 loop reads CASSLGARDYGYTF. For the CDR3, the DNA is TGTGCCAGCAGCTTAGGGGCGCGGGACTATGGCTACACCTTC.

V and J are TRBV5-1 and TRBJ2-5; tentative D call: TRBD1 (6 bases). The CDR3 spans 14 residues. Trimming took off 0 bases at V and 5 bases at J, with 11 bases between the two ends. The germline V gene has CDR1 SGHRS and CDR2 YFSETQ. The CDR3 is CASSLVGGAETQYF. DNA for the CDR3: TGCGCCAGCAGCTTGGTTGGGGGCGCGGAGACCCAGTACTTC.

This rearrangement joins TRBV6-1 to TRBJ1-2, with 7 bases fitting TRBD1. CDR1 is MNHNS, CDR2 SASEGT, per germline. The CDR3 runs 15 residues. Trimming cost V 5 bases and J 3 bases; bases outside gene matches: 9. CDR3 DNA: TGTGCCAGCAGTAGTTCCCTTGACAGGGACTATGGCTACACCTTC. Protein sequence: CASSSSLDRDYGYTF.

This clonotype occurred a few times. The V gene is TRBV12-3 or TRBV12-4, the J gene TRBJ2-5; 7 nucleotides agree with TRBD2. J was trimmed by 6 bases and V by 5 bases; bases with no gene match: 9. The CDR3 is made up of 14 amino acids. This CDR3 is CASSAAGDRKTQYF. CDR3 nucleotide sequence: TGTGCCAGCAGTGCGGCGGGGGACCGGAAGACCCAGTACTTC.

This clonotype was detected many times. J is TRBJ1-1 and V is TRBV20-1, with TRBD1 identical over 7 bases. This CDR3 has 12 residues. Germline CDR1 and CDR2: DFQATT and SNEGSKA (reference sequence). V lost 3 bases, J lost 8 bases, and 6 bases stayed unmatched. The CDR3 sequence is CSARGDRIEAFF. The DNA of the CDR3 is TGCAGTGCTAGGGGGGACAGAATCGAAGCTTTCTTT.

The chain has TRBV7-2 and TRBJ2-2; TRBD2 aligns across 7 bases. CDR3 size: 12 residues. Trimming removed 5 bases from V and 7 bases from J; junction bases left unmatched: 1. Germline CDR1 SGHTA, CDR2 FQGNSA. CDR3 sequence reads: CASSERGGELFF. In DNA form, the CDR3 reads TGTGCCAGCAGCGAGCGGGGCGGGGAGCTGTTTTTT. The entire variable domain, with the rest obtained from reference TRBV7-2 and TRBJ2-2, is as follows: GAGVSQSPSNKVTEKGKDVELRCDPISGHTALYWYRQSLGQGLEFLIYFQGNSAPDKSGLPSDRFSAERTGGSVSTLTIQRTQQEDSAVYLCASSERGGELFFGEGSRLTVL.

This clonotype was recorded a few times. V and J are TRBV4-1 and TRBJ2-4; D gene uncertain. The ends were cut back, 4 bases at V and 2 bases at J, with 18 bases in the middle. The CDR3 sequence is 17 residues long. Germline V lookup: CDR1 MGHRA, CDR2 YSYEKL. CDR3 nucleotides: TGCGCCAGCAGCCTATTCCGGGCACCCCCGTCCAAAAACATTCAGTACTTC. Protein: CASSLFRAPPSKNIQYF.

This clonotype turned up a few times. The genes are TRBV15 and TRBJ2-5, with D possibly being TRBD2 (5 bases). Trimming pared 1 base from V and 5 bases from J, leaving 11 bases between. The CDR3 extends over 14 amino acids. In germline, CDR1 is LNHNV, CDR2 YYDKDF (reference sequence). In DNA form, the CDR3 reads TGTGCCACCAGCAGAGGGGTTAGCGTGGAGACCCAGTACTTC. It translates to CATSRGVSVETQYF.

This clonotype was seen more than once but under ten times. The V and J genes are TRBV2 and TRBJ2-7; D may be TRBD1 (6 bases). The CDR3 has 13 amino acids. V shed 5 bases and J shed 3 bases, with 11 bases lying between them. Per germline, CDR1 SNHLY and CDR2 FYNNEI. The CDR3 region is CASSSGQNYEQYF. Written as DNA, the CDR3 is TGTGCCAGCAGTAGCGGACAGAACTACGAGCAGTACTTC.

There are a few counts of this clonotype. The chain carries TRBV12-3 or TRBV12-4 and TRBJ1-4; no clear D gene. V was trimmed by 5 bases and J by 0 bases, leaving 7 bases between them. The CDR3 is 14 amino acids. The CDR3 region has the DNA TGTGCCAGCAGTAAAAGGGCAACTAATGAAAAACTGTTTTTT. Encoded protein: CASSKRATNEKLFF.

J is TRBJ1-5 and V is TRBV5-6; the D is unclear. The CDR3 loop spans 13 amino acids. V lost 4 bases to trimming and J lost 7 bases, with 12 bases between them. CDR1 and CDR2 (germline): SGHDT, YYEEEE. CDR3 DNA sequence: TGTGCCAGCAGCCCAATGGGTATACAGCCCCAGCATTTT. Translation: CASSPMGIQPQHF.

The chain links TRBV6-5 to TRBJ1-2; D not certain. The CDR3 sequence is 15 residues long. Trimming shortened V by 0 bases and J by 7 bases, and 15 bases separated the two germline ends. Germline values: CDR1 MNHEY, CDR2 SVGAGI. The CDR3 is CASSYSSWGSSGYTF. DNA for the CDR3: TGTGCCAGCAGTTACTCGAGTTGGGGAAGTAGTGGCTACACCTTC.

The CDR3 DNA reads as TGTGCCAGCAGTTACGGGGGAGCGGGGGGGCCCGGCGGGGAGCTGTTTTTT. Its protein product is CASSYGGAGGPGGELFF. V is TRBV6-5 and J is TRBJ2-2; 10 bases are shared with TRBD2. The CDR3 has 17 amino acids. In germline, CDR1 is MNHEY, CDR2 SVGAGI. The trim removed 2 bases at V and 7 bases at J, leaving 10 bases unmatched.

This clonotype was counted a few times. The chain employs TRBV5-1 and TRBJ2-5, with 7 nucleotides matching TRBD2. Germline V lookup: CDR1 SGHRS, CDR2 YFSETQ. Trimming cost V 5 bases and J 4 bases; bases outside gene matches: 8. CDR3 length: 14 amino acids. The CDR3 region is CASRWREGGETQYF. Here the CDR3 DNA reads TGCGCCAGCAGGTGGAGGGAGGGAGGAGAGACCCAGTACTTC. The whole variable domain, filled in from reference TRBV5-1 and TRBJ2-5, reads KAGVTQTPRYLIKTRGQQVTLSCSPISGHRSVSWYQQTPGQGLQFLFEYFSETQRNKGNFPGRFSGRQFSNSRSEMNVSTLELGDSALYLCASRWREGGETQYFGPGTRLLVL.

This clonotype has a handful of counts. CDR3 loop: CSVHTGGGDEQYF. As DNA, the CDR3 is TGCAGCGTCCACACAGGGGGAGGCGACGAGCAGTACTTC. This sequence joins TRBV29-1 and TRBJ2-7; 8 nucleotides align to TRBD1. The CDR3 length is 13 residues. V was pared by 6 bases and J by 5 bases, with 9 bases of the junction left unmatched. Per germline, CDR1 SQVTM and CDR2 ANQGSEA.

J is TRBJ2-2 and V is TRBV6-5, with 14 bases matching TRBD2. The CDR3 is made up of 17 amino acids. In germline, CDR1 is MNHEY, CDR2 SVGAGI. J gave up 4 bases and V 4 bases, and 5 bases lay outside the gene matches. For the CDR3, the DNA is TGTGCCAGCAGTTGGGGACTAGCGGGAGCCCCCACCGGGGAGCTGTTTTTT. This encodes CASSWGLAGAPTGELFF.

The gene calls are TRBV6-1 and TRBJ1-2; D remains unclear. CDR1 and CDR2 from the germline V gene are MNHNS and SASEGT. This CDR3 region has 13 residues. V was shortened by 9 bases and J by 4 bases, with 15 bases between the two germline ends. The CDR3 DNA follows: TGTGCCAGTGGGTCCCCCGGCGTCTATGGCTACACCTTC. Its translation: CASGSPGVYGYTF.

This rearrangement joins TRBV25-1 to TRBJ1-1; D unresolved. Germline V gene lookup returns CDR1 MGHDK and CDR2 SYGVNS. The CDR3 length is 15 residues. The V end lost 1 base, the J end lost 0 bases, and 9 bases lay between the germline ends. The CDR3 coding sequence is TGTGCCAGCAGTGAATCGCGGAAAATGAACACTGAAGCTTTCTTT. It translates to CASSESRKMNTEAFF.

The J gene is TRBJ2-3, the V gene TRBV24-1; D gene unclear. With 5 bases removed from V and 2 bases from J, the gap between germline ends came to 10 bases. CDR1 KGHDR and CDR2 SFDVKD come from the germline V gene. This CDR3 contains 14 residues. The CDR3 nucleotides are TGTGCCACCAGTGGTCCCCCTTTCACAGATACGCAGTATTTT. This gives the protein CATSGPPFTDTQYF.

The CDR3 sequence: CAWSSLKAYEQYF. The CDR3 DNA is TGTGCCTGGAGTTCCCTCAAGGCCTACGAGCAGTACTTC. The gene calls are TRBV30 and TRBJ2-7; D gene ambiguous. Germline CDR1 is GTSNPN and CDR2 is SVGIG (reference sequence). Trimming removed 2 bases from V and 2 bases from J, with 10 bases in between. The CDR3 length is 13 residues.

This clonotype was counted at least ten times. V and J are TRBV11-1 and TRBJ2-3; TRBD1 or TRBD2 may be the D gene (5 bases each). The length of the CDR3 is 12 residues. Trimming took off 5 bases at V and 4 bases at J, with 7 bases between the two ends. Germline CDR1 is SGHAT and CDR2 is FQDESV (reference sequence). The CDR3 reads CASSGGADTQYF. CDR3 nucleotide sequence: TGTGCCAGCAGCGGGGGAGCAGATACGCAGTATTTT. Together with reference TRBV11-1 and TRBJ2-3, the CDR3 gives the full variable domain: EAEVAQSPRYKITEKSQAVAFWCDPISGHATLYWYRQILGQGPELLVQFQDESVVDDSQLPKDRFSAERLKGVDSTLKIQPAELGDSAMYLCASSGGADTQYFGPGTRLTVL.

This clonotype was recorded at least ten times. Germline is not matched at one junction end, which may reflect a read error. This chain links TRBV5-1 with TRBJ2-2, with D hard to call. The germline V gene encodes CDR1 SGHRS and CDR2 YFSETQ. This CDR3 comprises 13 residues. The CDR3 region is CASSLANTGELFF. CDR3 DNA: TGTGCCAGCAGCTTAGCTAACACCGGGGAGCTGTTTTTT.

This clonotype was recorded a few times. Written as DNA, the CDR3 is TGCAGCGCCCGGGACAGGGACACAGATACGCAGTATTTT. Amino acid sequence: CSARDRDTDTQYF. The V call is TRBV29-1, the J call TRBJ2-3; 9 bases map to TRBD1. The CDR3 spans 13 residues. Germline CDR1 SQVTM, CDR2 ANQGSEA. V dropped 7 bases and J dropped 2; count of bases not matched to a gene: 4.

CDR3 amino acids: CASSIYRGSNTDTQYF. The CDR3 DNA is TGCGCCAGCAGCATTTACAGGGGGTCCAACACAGATACGCAGTATTTT. J is TRBJ2-3 and V is TRBV5-1; 8 nucleotides match TRBD1. Germline loops: CDR1 SGHRS, CDR2 YFSETQ. Trimming took 4 bases from V and 2 from J; bases not matched to a gene: 9. The CDR3 loop spans 16 amino acids.

This clonotype has only a few counts. CDR3 protein: CASSPQKGRGIYF. The CDR3 coding sequence is TGTGCCAGCAGTCCGCAAAAAGGGCGTGGCATATATTTT. This rearrangement joins TRBV27 to TRBJ1-3; D call uncertain. V gave up 5 bases and J gave up 12 bases, with 17 bases separating them. The germline gives CDR1 MNHEY, CDR2 SMNVEV (reference sequence). The CDR3 covers 13 residues.

This chain joins TRBV19 and TRBJ1-3; the D is unclear. The V and J ends lost 5 bases and 0 bases respectively, with 11 bases between them. The germline V gene has CDR1 LNHDA and CDR2 SQIVND (reference sequence). The CDR3 loop spans 15 amino acids. CDR3 nucleotide sequence: TGTGCCAGTAGTGTGGAGGCGATCTCTGGAAACACCATATATTTT. Translation gives CASSVEAISGNTIYF.

The CDR3 loop reads CASSLNRDQRPQHF. The CDR3 nucleotides read TGTGCCAGCAGCCTAAACCGGGACCAGCGACCCCAGCATTTT. V and J are TRBV7-2 and TRBJ1-5, with D possibly being TRBD1 (5 bases). CDR1 SGHTA and CDR2 FQGNSA come from the germline V gene. There are 14 residues in the CDR3. Trimming removed 5 bases at V and 10 bases at J, with 18 bases between.